This TCR beta chain was retrieved from a study of a mutant IDH1 vaccine in newly diagnosed glioma. At the level of the study: Vaccinations, eight in total, occurred in weeks 1, 3, 5, 7, 11, 15, 19, 23. Prior therapy was radiotherapy, temozolomide, or both; most received both. Study-level findings and limits: Of all patients, under 95% showed vaccine-induced immune responses. Apparently unrelated to pseudoprogression were changes in the top peripheral T cell clonotypes.

As to this clone: The antigen remains unidentified.

Time point denoted: week 23, last vaccination. What each vaccine dose contained was 300 ug of mutant IDH1 20-mer peptide, accompanied by topical imiquimod. Profiled with immunoSEQ multiplex PCR; TCRdb holds only in-frame clones, not every one. The profile shows 52,000 or so clones, under 90% of them singletons. The V gene lost 0 bases and the J gene lost 9 bases, with 10 bases spanning the gap. This CDR3 comprises 14 residues. The V gene's germline CDR1 is SGHNT and CDR2 YYREEE (reference sequence). This receptor was taken from a man aged 35 to 55 with glioma. The chain combines TRBV5-4 with TRBJ1-6, with a tentative D call TRBD1 (5 bases). Material: PBMCs, obtained from a glioma patient whose treatment included an IDH1 peptide vaccine. The CDR3 DNA follows: TGTGCCAGCAGCTTGGTGGGGCCGGGTTCACCCCTCCACTTT. This translates into CASSLVGPGSPLHF.